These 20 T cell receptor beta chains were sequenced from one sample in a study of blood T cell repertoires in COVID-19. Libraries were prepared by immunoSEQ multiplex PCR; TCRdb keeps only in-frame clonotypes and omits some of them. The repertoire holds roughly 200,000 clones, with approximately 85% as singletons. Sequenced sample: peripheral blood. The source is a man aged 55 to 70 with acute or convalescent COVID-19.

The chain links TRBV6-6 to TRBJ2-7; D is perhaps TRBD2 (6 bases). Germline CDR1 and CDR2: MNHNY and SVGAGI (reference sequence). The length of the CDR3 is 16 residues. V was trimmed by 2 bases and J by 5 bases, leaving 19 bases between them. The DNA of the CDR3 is TGTGCCAGCAGTTACGTGGATGGGGGGTTTGGTGACGAGCAGTACTTC. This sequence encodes CASSYVDGGFGDEQYF.

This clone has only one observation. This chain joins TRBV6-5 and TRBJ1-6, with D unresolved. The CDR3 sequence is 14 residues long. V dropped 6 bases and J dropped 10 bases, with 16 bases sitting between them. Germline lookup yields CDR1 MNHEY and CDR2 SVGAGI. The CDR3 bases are TGTGCCAGCAGGAACCGGGCCGGCGGGTCACCCCTCCACTTT. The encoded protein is CASRNRAGGSPLHF.

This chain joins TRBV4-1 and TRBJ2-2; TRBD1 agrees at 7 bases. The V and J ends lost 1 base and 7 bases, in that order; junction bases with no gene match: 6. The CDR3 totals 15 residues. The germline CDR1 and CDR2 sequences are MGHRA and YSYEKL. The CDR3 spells CASSQVDRVGGELFF. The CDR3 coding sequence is TGCGCCAGCAGCCAAGTAGACAGGGTAGGCGGGGAGCTGTTTTTT.

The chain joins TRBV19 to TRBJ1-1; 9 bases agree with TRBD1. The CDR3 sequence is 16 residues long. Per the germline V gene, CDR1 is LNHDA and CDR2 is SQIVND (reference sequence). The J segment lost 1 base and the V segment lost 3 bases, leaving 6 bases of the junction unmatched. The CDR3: CASSMIKGQGNTEAFF. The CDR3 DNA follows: TGTGCCAGTAGTATGATCAAGGGACAGGGGAACACTGAAGCTTTCTTT.

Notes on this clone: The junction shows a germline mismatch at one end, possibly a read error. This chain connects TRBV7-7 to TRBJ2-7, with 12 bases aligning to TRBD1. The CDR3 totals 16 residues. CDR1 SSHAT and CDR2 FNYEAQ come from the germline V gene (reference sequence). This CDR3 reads CASSSQPGTGGGEQYF. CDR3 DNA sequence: TGTGCTAGCAGCTCCCAACCCGGGACAGGGGGCGGCGAGCAGTACTTC.

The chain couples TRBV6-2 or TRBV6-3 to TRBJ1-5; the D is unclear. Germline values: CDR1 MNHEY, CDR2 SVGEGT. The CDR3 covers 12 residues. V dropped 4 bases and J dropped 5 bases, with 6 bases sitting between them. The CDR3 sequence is CASSSSYQPQHF. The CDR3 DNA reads TGTGCCAGCAGTTCCTCCTATCAGCCCCAGCATTTT.

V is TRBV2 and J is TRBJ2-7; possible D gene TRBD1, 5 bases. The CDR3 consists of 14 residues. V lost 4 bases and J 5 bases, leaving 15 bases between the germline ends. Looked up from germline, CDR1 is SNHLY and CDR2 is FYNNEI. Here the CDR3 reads CASSGGQGTDEQYF. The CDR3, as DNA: TGTGCCAGCAGTGGTGGGCAGGGTACGGACGAGCAGTACTTC.

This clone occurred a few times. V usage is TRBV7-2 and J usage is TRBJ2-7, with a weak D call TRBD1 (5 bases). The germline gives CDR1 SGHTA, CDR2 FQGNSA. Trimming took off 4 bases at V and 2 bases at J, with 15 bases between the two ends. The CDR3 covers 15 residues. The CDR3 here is CASSSGRQGPYEQYF. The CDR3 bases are TGTGCCAGCAGCTCCGGCCGGCAGGGCCCCTACGAGCAGTACTTC.

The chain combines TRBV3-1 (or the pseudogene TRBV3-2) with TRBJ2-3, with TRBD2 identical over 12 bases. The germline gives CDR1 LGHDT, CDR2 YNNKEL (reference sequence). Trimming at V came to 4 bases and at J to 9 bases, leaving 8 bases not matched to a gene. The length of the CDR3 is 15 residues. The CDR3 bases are TGTGCCAGCAGCCTCCCGGGGCTAGCGGGGGGGACGCAGTATTTT. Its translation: CASSLPGLAGGTQYF.

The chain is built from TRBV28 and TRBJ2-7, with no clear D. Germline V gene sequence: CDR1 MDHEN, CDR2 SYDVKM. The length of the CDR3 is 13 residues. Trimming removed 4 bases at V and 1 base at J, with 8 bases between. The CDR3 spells CASSSNESYEQYF. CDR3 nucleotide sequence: TGTGCCAGCAGTTCTAATGAATCCTACGAGCAGTACTTC.

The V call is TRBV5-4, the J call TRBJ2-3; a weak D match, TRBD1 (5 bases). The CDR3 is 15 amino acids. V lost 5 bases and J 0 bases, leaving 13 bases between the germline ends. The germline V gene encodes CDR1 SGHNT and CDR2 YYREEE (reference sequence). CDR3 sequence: CASRQDRTSTDTQYF. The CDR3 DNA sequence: TGTGCCAGCAGACAAGACAGAACTAGCACAGATACGCAGTATTTT. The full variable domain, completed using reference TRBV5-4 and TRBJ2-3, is ETGVTQSPTHLIKTRGQQVTLRCSSQSGHNTVSWYQQALGQGPQFIFQYYREEENGRGNFPPRFSGLQFPNYSSELNVNALELDDSALYLCASRQDRTSTDTQYFGPGTRLTVL.

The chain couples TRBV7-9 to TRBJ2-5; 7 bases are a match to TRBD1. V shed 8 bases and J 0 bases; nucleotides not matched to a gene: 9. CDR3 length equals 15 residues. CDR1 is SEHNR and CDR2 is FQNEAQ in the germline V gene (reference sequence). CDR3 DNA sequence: TGTGCCAGCTTGTCAGACAGGGAGTACCAAGAGACCCAGTACTTC. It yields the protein CASLSDREYQETQYF.

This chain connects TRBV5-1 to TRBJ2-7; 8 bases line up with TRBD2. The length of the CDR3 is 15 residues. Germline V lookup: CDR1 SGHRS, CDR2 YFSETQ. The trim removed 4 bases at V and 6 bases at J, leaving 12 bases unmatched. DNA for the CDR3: TGCGCCAGCAGCGTCGAGCGGGAGCCCCCTCTCGAGCAGTACTTC. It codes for CASSVEREPPLEQYF.

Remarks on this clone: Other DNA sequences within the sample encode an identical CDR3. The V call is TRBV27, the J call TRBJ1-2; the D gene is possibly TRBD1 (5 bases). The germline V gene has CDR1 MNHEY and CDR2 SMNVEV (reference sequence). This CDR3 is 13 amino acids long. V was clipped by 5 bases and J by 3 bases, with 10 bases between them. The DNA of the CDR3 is TGTGCCAGCAGTCAAACAGGCGACTATGGCTACACCTTC. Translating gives CASSQTGDYGYTF.

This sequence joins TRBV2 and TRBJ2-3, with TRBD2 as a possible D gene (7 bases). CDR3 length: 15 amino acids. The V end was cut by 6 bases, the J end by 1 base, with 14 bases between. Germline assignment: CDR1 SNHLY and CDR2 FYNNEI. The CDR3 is CASSDSGGGTDTQYF. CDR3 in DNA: TGTGCCAGCAGCGATTCGGGGGGCGGCACAGATACGCAGTATTTT.

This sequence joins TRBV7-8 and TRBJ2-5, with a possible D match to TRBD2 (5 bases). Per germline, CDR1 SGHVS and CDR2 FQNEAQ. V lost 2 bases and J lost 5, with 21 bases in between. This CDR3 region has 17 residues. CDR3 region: CASSLSTVATRTETQYF. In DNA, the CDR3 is TGTGCCAGCAGCTTATCTACCGTAGCGACCAGGACGGAGACCCAGTACTTC.

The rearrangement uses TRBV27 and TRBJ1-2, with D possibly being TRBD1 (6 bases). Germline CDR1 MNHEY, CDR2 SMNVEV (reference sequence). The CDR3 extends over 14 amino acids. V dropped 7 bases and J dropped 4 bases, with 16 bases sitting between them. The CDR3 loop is CASKSDSQPYGYTF. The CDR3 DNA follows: TGTGCCAGCAAATCGGACAGTCAGCCCTATGGCTACACCTTC.

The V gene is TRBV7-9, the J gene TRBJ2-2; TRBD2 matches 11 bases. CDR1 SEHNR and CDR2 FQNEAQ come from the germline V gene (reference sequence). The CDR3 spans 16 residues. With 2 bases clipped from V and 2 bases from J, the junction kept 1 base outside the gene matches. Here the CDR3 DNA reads TGTGCCAGCAGCTTAACTAGCGGGGGAAACACCGGGGAGCTGTTTTTT. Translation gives CASSLTSGGNTGELFF.

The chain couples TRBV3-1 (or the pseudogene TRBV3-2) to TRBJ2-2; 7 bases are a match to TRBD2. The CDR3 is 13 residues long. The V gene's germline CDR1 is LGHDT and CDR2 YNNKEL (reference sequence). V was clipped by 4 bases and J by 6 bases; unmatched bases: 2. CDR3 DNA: TGTGCCAGCAGCCGGGGAGGGGCCGGGGAGCTGTTTTTT. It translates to CASSRGGAGELFF.

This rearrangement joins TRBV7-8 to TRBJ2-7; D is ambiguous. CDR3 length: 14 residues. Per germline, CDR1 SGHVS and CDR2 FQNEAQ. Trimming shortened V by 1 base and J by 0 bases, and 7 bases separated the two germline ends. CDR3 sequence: CASSLGVNSYEQYF. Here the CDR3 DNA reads TGTGCCAGCAGCTTAGGTGTAAACTCCTACGAGCAGTACTTC.